This entry lists 13 T cell receptor beta chains sequenced from one sample in a study of blood T cell repertoires in COVID-19. Assay: immunoSEQ multiplex PCR; the TCRdb copy retains only in-frame clones and omits some. The sample holds some 260,000 clones; roughly 87% are singletons and the top ten take under 6.5%. Material: PBMCs or T cells enriched from blood (not recorded which). The receptors were gathered from a woman under 40 with acute COVID-19.

The CDR3 here is CASSRTGGSSYNEQFF. In nucleotides, the CDR3 is TGTGCCAGCAGCCGCACAGGGGGGAGCTCCTACAATGAGCAGTTCTTC. The gene calls are TRBV13 and TRBJ2-1, with TRBD1 matching over 8 bases. Trimming removed 5 bases from V and 0 bases from J; junction bases left unmatched: 6. Per germline, CDR1 PRHDT and CDR2 FYEKMQ (reference sequence). The CDR3 sequence is 16 residues long.

This chain joins TRBV28 and TRBJ2-1, with TRBD1 as a possible D gene (5 bases). This CDR3 comprises 14 residues. The germline gives CDR1 MDHEN, CDR2 SYDVKM. V lost 5 bases and J 8 bases, leaving 16 bases between the germline ends. The CDR3 DNA follows: TGTGCCAGCAGTCCCGACAGCTCTTTATATGAGCAGTTCTTC. Its protein is CASSPDSSLYEQFF.

In this sample, this clone turned up once. This chain links TRBV7-8 with TRBJ1-2, with TRBD1 identical over 9 bases. The CDR3 contains 16 residues. Germline V gives CDR1 SGHVS, CDR2 FQNEAQ. The V segment lost 5 bases and the J segment 6 bases; nucleotides outside the gene matches: 13. The DNA of the CDR3 is TGTGCCAGCAGCCTCTGGCGGGACAGGGAGCTGGATGGCTACACCTTC. Its protein is CASSLWRDRELDGYTF.

The chain couples TRBV7-9 to TRBJ2-7, with 10 bases aligning to TRBD1. The CDR3 consists of 15 residues. V lost 5 bases to trimming and J lost 6 bases; unmatched junction nucleotides: 10. Germline-derived CDR1 and CDR2 are SEHNR and FQNEAQ (reference sequence). The CDR3 DNA sequence: TGTGCCAGCAGCCGCACCGGGACAGGGGTCTTCGAGCAGTACTTC. It codes for CASSRTGTGVFEQYF.

This clone was counted once. The chain carries TRBV7-2 and TRBJ2-7; 7 nucleotides agree with TRBD1. Germline V gene data show CDR1 as SGHTA and CDR2 as FQGNSA. V lost 5 bases to trimming and J lost 2 bases; unmatched junction nucleotides: 6. The CDR3 runs to 14 residues. CDR3 bases: TGTGCCAGCAGCCGTGGGACAGCAACCTACGAGCAGTACTTC. It translates to CASSRGTATYEQYF.

The CDR3, as DNA: TGTGCCAGCAGCCAAATACCCGGGACTAGAATCTACAATGAGCAGTTCTTC. It encodes CASSQIPGTRIYNEQFF. V and J are TRBV3-1 (or the pseudogene TRBV3-2) and TRBJ2-1, with 8 bases identical to TRBD2. V lost 2 bases, J lost 3 bases, and 9 bases stayed unmatched. There are 17 residues in the CDR3. Germline V gene lookup returns CDR1 LGHDT and CDR2 YNNKEL (reference sequence).

The J gene is TRBJ2-7, the V gene TRBV7-2; a weak D match, TRBD1 (6 bases). Trimming removed 5 bases at V and 7 bases at J, with 21 bases between. Looked up from germline, CDR1 is SGHTA and CDR2 is FQGNSA. The CDR3 spans 15 residues. CDR3 sequence reads: CASSRRDTPRVEQYF. CDR3 coding DNA: TGTGCCAGCAGCCGCAGGGACACCCCGCGGGTGGAGCAGTACTTC.

The chain employs TRBV19 and TRBJ1-6, with D possibly being TRBD1 (5 bases). Trimming stripped 4 bases from V and 6 bases from J, with 19 bases between. Per germline, CDR1 LNHDA and CDR2 SQIVND (reference sequence). This CDR3 spans 17 amino acids. The chain's CDR3 is CASSTSEGLDGNSPLHF. The DNA for the CDR3 is TGTGCCAGTAGTACCTCGGAGGGGTTGGATGGTAATTCACCCCTCCACTTT.

V is TRBV28 and J is TRBJ1-6, with 7 bases aligning to TRBD1. The CDR3 length is 17 residues. Unmatched junction bases numbered 7, after V lost 0 bases and J lost 5 bases. Per the germline V gene, CDR1 is MDHEN and CDR2 is SYDVKM. The CDR3 sequence: CASSLWLTGDHNSPLHF. Written as DNA, the CDR3 is TGTGCCAGCAGTTTATGGCTCACAGGGGACCATAATTCACCCCTCCACTTT.

This clone occurred once. V and J are TRBV4-3 and TRBJ2-7; D gene uncertain. The CDR3 sequence is 13 residues long. Trimming took 0 bases from V and 6 from J, leaving 9 bases between them. Germline assignment: CDR1 LGHNA and CDR2 YSLEER. The CDR3 is CASSQDPGIEQYF. The CDR3 coding sequence is TGCGCCAGCAGCCAAGACCCAGGAATCGAGCAGTACTTC.

This sequence joins TRBV28 and TRBJ2-3; tentatively, D is TRBD1 (6 bases). The V end lost 8 bases, the J end lost 4 bases, and 16 bases lay between the germline ends. CDR3 size: 14 residues. Per the germline V gene, CDR1 is MDHEN and CDR2 is SYDVKM. CDR3 nucleotides: TGTGCCAGCGGGACACCAGACGGGGCAGATACGCAGTATTTT. It is translated as CASGTPDGADTQYF.

This clone showed up just once. The chain employs TRBV5-1 and TRBJ1-4; unclear D gene. The germline CDR1 and CDR2 sequences are SGHRS and YFSETQ. Trimming removed 7 bases at V and 0 bases at J, with 7 bases between. The CDR3 has 13 amino acids. The CDR3 region is CASRPATNEKLFF. In DNA, the CDR3 is TGCGCCAGCCGCCCGGCAACTAATGAAAAACTGTTTTTT.

V usage is TRBV5-4 and J usage is TRBJ1-2; D is undetermined. Germline loops: CDR1 SGHNT, CDR2 YYREEE (reference sequence). Trimming left V 2 bases short and J 8 bases short, with 13 bases between. This CDR3 comprises 13 residues. The chain's CDR3 is CASSFQGPGGYTF. DNA of the CDR3: TGTGCCAGCAGCTTTCAAGGCCCCGGGGGCTACACCTTC.